Listed below are T cell receptor beta chains from one sample, sequenced in a study of blood T cell repertoires in COVID-19. Sequencing used immunoSEQ multiplex PCR; TCRdb keeps in-frame clones, though not all of them. The sample consists of 120,000 or so clones, about four fifths of them appearing once. The sequencing input was peripheral blood. The receptors originated from a man at least 80 years old with active or convalescent COVID-19. Each CDR3 is given with its conserved first and last residue. A D gene is named only where the DNA matches it firmly. Size is omitted from some rows. Given values are once, few, many or a class for expanded clones.

>TRBV18|TRBJ1-5|-|-|20
CASSPANPGGTVYSNQPQHF
TGTGCCAGCTCACCAGCCAACCCCGGGGGGACGGTTTATAGCAATCAGCCCCAGCATTTT
>TRBV2|TRBJ2-2|-|TRBD1|15
CASSAGGLNTGELFF
TGTGCCAGCAGCGCAGGGGGTCTGAACACCGGGGAGCTGTTTTTT
>TRBV10-3|TRBJ2-7|-|TRBD1|15
CAISDPGQTRYEQYF
TGTGCCATCAGTGACCCGGGACAGACTCGCTACGAGCAGTACTTC
>TRBV20-1|TRBJ1-2|-|-|10
CSADFGPYTF
TGCAGTGCGGACTTTGGGCCCTACACCTTC
>TRBV2|TRBJ2-2|once|TRBD1|14
CASSEQGVTGELFF
TGTGCCAGCAGTGAACAGGGGGTAACCGGGGAGCTGTTTTTT
>TRBV7-9|TRBJ1-1|-|-|16
CASSPLGAYRNTEAFF
TGTGCCAGCAGCCCCCTGGGGGCCTATCGGAACACTGAAGCTTTCTTT
>TRBV19|TRBJ1-4|-|-|16
CASTPLRGVKTEKLFF
TGTGCCAGTACCCCCCTCCGGGGGGTTAAGACTGAAAAACTGTTTTTT
>TRBV7-2|TRBJ1-1|-|TRBD1|13
CASSSTGGEGAFF
TGTGCCAGCAGCTCCACAGGGGGCGAGGGAGCTTTCTTT
>TRBV3-1/TRBV3-2|TRBJ2-4|-|-|15
CASSRVGGAKNIQYF
TGTGCCAGCAGCCGGGTCGGGGGAGCCAAAAACATTCAGTACTTC
>TRBV20-1|TRBJ1-1|-|-|11
CSARVGPRAFF
TGCAGTGCTAGAGTAGGCCCCAGGGCTTTCTTT
>TRBV9|TRBJ1-3|many|-|17
CASSTRPEAISGNTIYF
TGTGCCAGCAGCACAAGGCCGGAGGCGATCTCTGGAAACACCATATATTTT
>TRBV4-3|TRBJ2-3|-|TRBD2|16
CASSPTSGGFDDTQYF
TGCGCCAGCAGCCCCACTAGCGGGGGGTTCGACGATACGCAGTATTTT
>TRBV5-1|TRBJ2-3|-|-|15
CASSSGVHGTDTQYF
TGCGCCAGCTCCTCCGGGGTTCATGGCACAGATACGCAGTATTTT
>TRBV5-5|TRBJ2-7|once|TRBD1|16
CASSVAGTGSSYEQYF
TGTGCCAGCAGCGTGGCCGGGACAGGGAGCTCCTACGAGCAGTACTTC
>TRBV28|TRBJ2-3|-|TRBD2|16
CASSSPSGGAGNTQYF
TGTGCCAGCAGTTCTCCTAGCGGGGGGGCCGGAAATACGCAGTATTTT
>TRBV28|TRBJ2-7|-|TRBD2|13
CASTGLATYEQYF
TGTGCCAGCACTGGACTAGCGACCTACGAGCAGTACTTC
>TRBV12-5|TRBJ1-5|-|TRBD1|15
CASGIGTGANQPQHF
TGTGCTAGTGGTATCGGGACAGGGGCAAATCAGCCCCAGCATTTT
>TRBV19|TRBJ2-7|few|-|14
CASSGWQTGGEQYF
TGTGCCAGTAGTGGGTGGCAGACCGGAGGGGAGCAGTACTTC
>TRBV20-1|TRBJ1-2|-|-|10
CSARDPGPLF
TGCAGTGCTAGAGATCCTGGGCCCCTTTTC
>TRBV7-9|TRBJ2-3|-|-|15
CASSPWARDTDTQYF
TGTGCCAGCAGCCCCTGGGCAAGAGACACAGATACGCAGTATTTT
>TRBV11-1|TRBJ1-4|-|-|12
CASSSRGEKLFF
TGTGCCAGCAGCTCCCGCGGAGAAAAACTGTTTTTT
>TRBV2|TRBJ2-1|-|TRBD2|16
CASSDPTSGHYNEQFF
TGTGCCAGCAGTGACCCGACTAGCGGACACTACAATGAGCAGTTCTTC
>TRBV7-9|TRBJ1-1|-|-|14
CASSLVQKNTEAFF
TGTGCCAGCAGCTTAGTCCAGAAGAACACTGAAGCTTTCTTT
>TRBV18|TRBJ1-4|-|-|17
CASSPGIHPATNEKLFF
TGTGCCAGCTCACCCGGGATACACCCCGCAACTAATGAAAAACTGTTTTTT
>TRBV6-5|TRBJ1-1|-|TRBD1|14
CASSYSQGVPEAFF
TGTGCCAGCAGTTACTCCCAGGGGGTCCCTGAAGCTTTCTTT